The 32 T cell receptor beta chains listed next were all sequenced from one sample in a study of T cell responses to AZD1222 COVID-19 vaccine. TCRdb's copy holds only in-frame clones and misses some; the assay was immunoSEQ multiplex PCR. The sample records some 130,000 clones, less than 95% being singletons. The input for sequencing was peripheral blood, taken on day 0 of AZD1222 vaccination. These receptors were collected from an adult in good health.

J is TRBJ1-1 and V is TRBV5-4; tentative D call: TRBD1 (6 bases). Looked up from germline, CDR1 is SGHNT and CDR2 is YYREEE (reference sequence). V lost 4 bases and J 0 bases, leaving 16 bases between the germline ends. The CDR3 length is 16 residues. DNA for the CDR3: TGTGCCAGCAGCCCCGTAGGACAGCGCATGAACACTGAAGCTTTCTTT. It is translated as CASSPVGQRMNTEAFF.

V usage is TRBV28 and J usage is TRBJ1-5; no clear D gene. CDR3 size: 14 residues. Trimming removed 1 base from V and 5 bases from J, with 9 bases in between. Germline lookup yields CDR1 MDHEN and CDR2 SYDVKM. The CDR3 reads CASSLYGNDQPQHF. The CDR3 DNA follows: TGTGCCAGCAGTTTATACGGGAACGATCAGCCCCAGCATTTT. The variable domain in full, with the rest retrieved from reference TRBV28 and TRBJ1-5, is DVKVTQSSRYLVKRTGEKVFLECVQDMDHENMFWYRQDPGLGLRLIYFSYDVKMKEKGDIPEGYSVSREKKERFSLILESASTNQTSMYLCASSLYGNDQPQHFGDGTRLSIL.

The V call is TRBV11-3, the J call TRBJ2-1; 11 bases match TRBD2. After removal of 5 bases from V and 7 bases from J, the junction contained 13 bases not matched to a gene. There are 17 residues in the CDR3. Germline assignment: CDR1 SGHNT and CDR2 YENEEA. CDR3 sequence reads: CASSIDGASGRRNEQFF. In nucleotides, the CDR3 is TGTGCCAGCAGCATCGACGGGGCTAGCGGGAGGCGTAATGAGCAGTTCTTC.

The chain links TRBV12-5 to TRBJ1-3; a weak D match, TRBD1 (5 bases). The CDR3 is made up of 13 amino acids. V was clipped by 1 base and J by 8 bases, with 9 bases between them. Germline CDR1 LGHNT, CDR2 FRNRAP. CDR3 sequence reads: CASGLGPGDTIYF. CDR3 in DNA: TGTGCTAGTGGTTTGGGACCGGGGGACACCATATATTTT. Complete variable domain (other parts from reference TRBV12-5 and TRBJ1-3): DARVTQTPRHKVTEMGQEVTMRCQPILGHNTVFWYRQTMMQGLELLAYFRNRAPLDDSGMPKDRFSAEMPDATLATLKIQPSEPRDSAVYFCASGLGPGDTIYFGEGSWLTVV.

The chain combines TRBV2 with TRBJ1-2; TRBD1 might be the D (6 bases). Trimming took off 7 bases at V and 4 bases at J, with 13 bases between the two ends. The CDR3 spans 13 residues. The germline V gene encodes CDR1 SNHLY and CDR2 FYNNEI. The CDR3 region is CASIGQNLYGYTF. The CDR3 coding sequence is TGTGCCAGCATCGGACAGAACCTCTATGGCTACACCTTC.

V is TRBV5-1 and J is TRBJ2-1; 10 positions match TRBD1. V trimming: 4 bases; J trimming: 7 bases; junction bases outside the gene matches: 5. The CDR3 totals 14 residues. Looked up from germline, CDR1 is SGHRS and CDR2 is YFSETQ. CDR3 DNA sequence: TGCGCCAGCAGCGTGGGGACAGGGGCGAATGAGCAGTTCTTC. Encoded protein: CASSVGTGANEQFF. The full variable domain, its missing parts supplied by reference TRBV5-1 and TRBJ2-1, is KAGVTQTPRYLIKTRGQQVTLSCSPISGHRSVSWYQQTPGQGLQFLFEYFSETQRNKGNFPGRFSGRQFSNSRSEMNVSTLELGDSALYLCASSVGTGANEQFFGPGTRLTVL.

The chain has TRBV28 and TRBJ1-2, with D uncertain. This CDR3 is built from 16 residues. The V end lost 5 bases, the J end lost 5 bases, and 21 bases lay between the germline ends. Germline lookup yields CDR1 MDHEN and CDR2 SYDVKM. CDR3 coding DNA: TGTGCCAGCAGTCCCCTCGTTGCGACCACAACATATGGCTACACCTTC. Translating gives CASSPLVATTTYGYTF.

The CDR3 bases are TGTGCCAGCAGCCTCGGGACAGGAGGCTCTTATGGCTACACCTTC. Translated, it gives CASSLGTGGSYGYTF. The rearrangement joins TRBV9 to TRBJ1-2, with TRBD1 matching 8 bases. Losses at the gene ends were 4 bases for V and 5 bases for J; bases not matched to a gene: 10. This CDR3 has 15 residues. Germline CDR1 and CDR2: SGDLS and YYNGEE.

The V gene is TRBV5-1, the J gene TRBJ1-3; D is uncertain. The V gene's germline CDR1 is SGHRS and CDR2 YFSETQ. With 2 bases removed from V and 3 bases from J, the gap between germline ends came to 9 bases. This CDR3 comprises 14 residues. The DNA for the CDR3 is TGCGCCAGCAGCTTAGTGGAGGGTGGAAACACCATATATTTT. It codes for CASSLVEGGNTIYF.

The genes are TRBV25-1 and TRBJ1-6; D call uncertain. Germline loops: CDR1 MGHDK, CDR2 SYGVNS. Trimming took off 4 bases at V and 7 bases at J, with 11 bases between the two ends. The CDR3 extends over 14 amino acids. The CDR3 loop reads CASSGPLPNSPLHF. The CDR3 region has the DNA TGTGCCAGCAGTGGCCCCCTACCAAATTCACCCCTCCACTTT. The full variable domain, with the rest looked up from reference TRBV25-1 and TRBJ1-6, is EADIYQTPRYLVIGTGKKITLECSQTMGHDKMYWYQQDPGMELHLIHYSYGVNSTEKGDLSSESTVSRIRTEHFPLTLESARPSHTSQYLCASSGPLPNSPLHFGNGTRLTVT.

CDR3 amino acids: CASGSEWTEAFF. In nucleotides, the CDR3 is TGTGCTAGTGGTTCAGAGTGGACTGAAGCTTTCTTT. This chain connects TRBV12-5 to TRBJ1-1; no reliable D call. Deletions cut 4 bases from V and 5 bases from J, with 8 bases between. Germline V gives CDR1 LGHNT, CDR2 FRNRAP. This CDR3 region has 12 residues.

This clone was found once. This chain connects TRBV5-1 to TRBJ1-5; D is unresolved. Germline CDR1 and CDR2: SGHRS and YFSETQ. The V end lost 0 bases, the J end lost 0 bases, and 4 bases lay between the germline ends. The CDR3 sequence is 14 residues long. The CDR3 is CASSLDGSNQPQHF. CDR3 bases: TGCGCCAGCAGCTTGGACGGTAGCAATCAGCCCCAGCATTTT.

As DNA, the CDR3 is TGTGCCAGCAGCGTATCCGGGAACACTGAAGCTTTCTTT. Its protein is CASSVSGNTEAFF. J is TRBJ1-1 and V is TRBV9; D not certain. The germline gives CDR1 SGDLS, CDR2 YYNGEE. V dropped 1 base and J dropped 1 base, with 5 bases sitting between them. The CDR3 contains 13 residues. The full variable domain, completed using reference TRBV9 and TRBJ1-1, is DSGVTQTPKHLITATGQRVTLRCSPRSGDLSVYWYQQSLDQGLQFLIQYYNGEERAKGNILERFSAQQFPDLHSELNLSSLELGDSALYFCASSVSGNTEAFFGQGTRLTVV.

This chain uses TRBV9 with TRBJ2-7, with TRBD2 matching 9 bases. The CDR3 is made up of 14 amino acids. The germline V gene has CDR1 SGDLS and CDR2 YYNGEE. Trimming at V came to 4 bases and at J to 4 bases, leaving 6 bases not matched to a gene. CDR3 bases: TGTGCCAGCAGCCCTACGGGACTAGCTTACGAGCAGTACTTC. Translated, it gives CASSPTGLAYEQYF.

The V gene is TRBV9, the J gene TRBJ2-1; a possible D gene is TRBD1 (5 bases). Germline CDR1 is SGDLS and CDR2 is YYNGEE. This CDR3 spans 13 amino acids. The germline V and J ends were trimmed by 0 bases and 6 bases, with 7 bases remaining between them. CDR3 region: CASSVEGFNEQFF. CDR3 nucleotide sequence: TGTGCCAGCAGCGTAGAGGGGTTCAATGAGCAGTTCTTC.

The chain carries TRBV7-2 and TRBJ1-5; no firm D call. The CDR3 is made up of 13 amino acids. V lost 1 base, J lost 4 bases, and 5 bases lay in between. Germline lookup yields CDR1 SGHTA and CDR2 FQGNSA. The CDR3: CASSLGENQPQHF. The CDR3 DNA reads TGTGCCAGCAGCTTAGGGGAAAATCAGCCCCAGCATTTT.

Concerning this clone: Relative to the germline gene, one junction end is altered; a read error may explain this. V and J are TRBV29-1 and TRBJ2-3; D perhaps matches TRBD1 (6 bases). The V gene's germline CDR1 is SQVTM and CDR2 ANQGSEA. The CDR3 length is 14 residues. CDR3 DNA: TGCAGCCTTGAGAACAGGGAGAGCACAGATACGCAGTATTTT. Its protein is CSLENRESTDTQYF.

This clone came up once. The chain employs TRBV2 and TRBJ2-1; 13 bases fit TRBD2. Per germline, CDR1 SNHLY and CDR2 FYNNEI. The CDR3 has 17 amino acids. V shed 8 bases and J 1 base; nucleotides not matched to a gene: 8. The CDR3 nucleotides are TGTGCCAGCGATGGACTAGCGGGAGTTAGGTCCTACAATGAGCAGTTCTTC. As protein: CASDGLAGVRSYNEQFF.

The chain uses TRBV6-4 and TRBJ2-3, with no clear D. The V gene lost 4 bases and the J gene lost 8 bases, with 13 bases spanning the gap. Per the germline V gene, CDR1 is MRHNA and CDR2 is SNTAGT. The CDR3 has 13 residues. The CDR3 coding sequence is TGTGCCAGCAGTGTTAGAGTTTTCGCTACGCAGTATTTT. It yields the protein CASSVRVFATQYF.

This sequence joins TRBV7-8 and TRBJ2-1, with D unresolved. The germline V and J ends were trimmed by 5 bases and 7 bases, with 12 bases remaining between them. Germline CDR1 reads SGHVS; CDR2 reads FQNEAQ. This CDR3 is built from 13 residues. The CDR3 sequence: CASSRRVANEQFF. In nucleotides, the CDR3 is TGTGCCAGCAGCCGCCGAGTGGCAAATGAGCAGTTCTTC.

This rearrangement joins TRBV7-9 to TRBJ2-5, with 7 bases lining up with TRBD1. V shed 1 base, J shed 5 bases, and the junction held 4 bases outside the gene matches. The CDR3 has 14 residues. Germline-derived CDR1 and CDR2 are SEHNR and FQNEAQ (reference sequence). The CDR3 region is CASSLEGGWETQYF. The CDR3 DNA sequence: TGTGCCAGCAGCTTAGAAGGGGGCTGGGAGACCCAGTACTTC.

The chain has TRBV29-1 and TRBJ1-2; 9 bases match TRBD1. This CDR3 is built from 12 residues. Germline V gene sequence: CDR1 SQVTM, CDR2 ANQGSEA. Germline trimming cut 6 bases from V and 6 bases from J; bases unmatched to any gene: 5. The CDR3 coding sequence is TGCAGCGTGGGGACAGGGCGCGATGGCTACACCTTC. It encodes CSVGTGRDGYTF.

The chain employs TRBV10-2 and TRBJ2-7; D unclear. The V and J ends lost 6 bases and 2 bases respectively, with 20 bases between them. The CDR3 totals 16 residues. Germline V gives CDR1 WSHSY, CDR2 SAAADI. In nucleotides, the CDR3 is TGCGCCAGCAGCGGCCTAGTGACCCAGGCTACCTACGAGCAGTACTTC. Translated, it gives CASSGLVTQATYEQYF.

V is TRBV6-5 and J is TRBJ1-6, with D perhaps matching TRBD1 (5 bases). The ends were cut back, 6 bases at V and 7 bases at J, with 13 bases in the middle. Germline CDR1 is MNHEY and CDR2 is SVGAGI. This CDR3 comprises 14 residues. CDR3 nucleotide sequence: TGTGCCAGCAGACGGGACTCTCTCAATTCACCCCTCCACTTT. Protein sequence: CASRRDSLNSPLHF.

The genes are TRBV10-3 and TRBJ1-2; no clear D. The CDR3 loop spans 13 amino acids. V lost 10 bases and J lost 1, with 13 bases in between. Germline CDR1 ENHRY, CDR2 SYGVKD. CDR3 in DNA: TGTGCCACTAGGTGGGGAGATAACTATGGCTACACCTTC. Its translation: CATRWGDNYGYTF.

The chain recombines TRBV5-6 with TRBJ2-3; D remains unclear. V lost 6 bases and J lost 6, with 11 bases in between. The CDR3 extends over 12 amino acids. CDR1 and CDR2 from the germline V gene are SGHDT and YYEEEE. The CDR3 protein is CASMLSFDTQYF. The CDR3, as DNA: TGTGCCAGCATGCTGTCGTTTGATACGCAGTATTTT.

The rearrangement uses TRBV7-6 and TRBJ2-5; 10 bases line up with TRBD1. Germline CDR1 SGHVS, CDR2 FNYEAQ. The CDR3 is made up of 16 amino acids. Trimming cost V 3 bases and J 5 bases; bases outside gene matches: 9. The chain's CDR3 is CASSLNRDRGFETQYF. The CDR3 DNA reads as TGTGCCAGCAGCTTGAACCGGGACAGGGGATTCGAGACCCAGTACTTC.

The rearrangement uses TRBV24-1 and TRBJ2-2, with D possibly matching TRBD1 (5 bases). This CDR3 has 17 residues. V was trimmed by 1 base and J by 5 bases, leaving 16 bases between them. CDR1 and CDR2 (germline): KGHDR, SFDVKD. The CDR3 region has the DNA TGTGCCACCAGTGATTTCGCGCAGGGCCCTTTTACCGGGGAGCTGTTTTTT. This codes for CATSDFAQGPFTGELFF.

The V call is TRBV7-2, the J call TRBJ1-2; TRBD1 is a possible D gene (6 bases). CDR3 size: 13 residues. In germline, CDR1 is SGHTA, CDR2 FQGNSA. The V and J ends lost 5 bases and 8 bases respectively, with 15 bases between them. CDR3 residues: CASSNDPRGGYTF. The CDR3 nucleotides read TGTGCCAGCAGCAATGACCCCAGGGGAGGCTACACCTTC.

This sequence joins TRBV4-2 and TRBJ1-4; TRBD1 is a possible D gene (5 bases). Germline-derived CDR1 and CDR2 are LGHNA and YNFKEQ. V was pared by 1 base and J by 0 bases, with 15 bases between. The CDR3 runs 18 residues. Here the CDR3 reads CASSQVRTGGATNEKLFF. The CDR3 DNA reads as TGTGCCAGCAGCCAAGTCCGGACCGGGGGGGCAACTAATGAAAAACTGTTTTTT.

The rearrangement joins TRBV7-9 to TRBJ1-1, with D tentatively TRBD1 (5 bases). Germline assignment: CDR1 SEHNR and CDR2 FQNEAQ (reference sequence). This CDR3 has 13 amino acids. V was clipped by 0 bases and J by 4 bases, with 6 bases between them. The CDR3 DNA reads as TGTGCCAGCAGCTTAGCGCAGGGCACTGAAGCTTTCTTT. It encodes CASSLAQGTEAFF. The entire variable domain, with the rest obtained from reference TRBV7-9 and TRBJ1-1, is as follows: DTGVSQNPRHKITKRGQNVTFRCDPISEHNRLYWYRQTLGQGPEFLTYFQNEAQLEKSRLLSDRFSAERPKGSFSTLEIQRTEQGDSAMYLCASSLAQGTEAFFGQGTRLTVV.

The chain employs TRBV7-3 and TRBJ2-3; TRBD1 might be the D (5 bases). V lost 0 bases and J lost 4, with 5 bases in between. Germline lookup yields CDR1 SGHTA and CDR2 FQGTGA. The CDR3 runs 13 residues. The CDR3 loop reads CASSLTGPDTQYF. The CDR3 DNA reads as TGTGCCAGCAGCTTAACGGGGCCAGATACGCAGTATTTT.